This TCR beta chain was found in a study of blood T cell repertoires in COVID-19. This clone has a single count. Repertoires were generated with immunoSEQ multiplex PCR, while TCRdb's copy carries only in-frame clones and drops some. Here the sample spans about 190,000 clones, about four fifths being singletons. Germline assignment: CDR1 DFQATT and CDR2 SNEGSKA (reference sequence). V shed 3 bases and J shed 3 bases, with 8 bases lying between them. The CDR3 is made up of 12 amino acids. The rearrangement joins TRBV20-1 to TRBJ2-5; D uncertain. The TCR was taken from a woman aged 25 to 39 who had recovered from COVID-19. Sample: PBMCs or T cells enriched from blood (not recorded which). The CDR3 region has the DNA TGCAGTGCTAGTGAACGCGAAGAGACCCAGTACTTC. This translates into CSASEREETQYF.